This TCR beta chain came from a study of blood T cells in healthy people across ages. Total RNA amounts of at least 5.5 micrograms were extracted per sample. A second roughly 6 to 11 cycle PCR used barcoded and J-beta primers. TCRdb re-called the 5' RACE reads through MiXCR, storing one row per CDR3 protein. The table lists approximately 1.5 million distinct CDR3 sequences, 34% of them singletons. This CDR3 comprises 13 residues. The V gene is TRBV12-3 or TRBV12-4, the J gene TRBJ2-7, with D possibly being TRBD2 (7 bases). The end of the DNA is better explained by TRBJ2-5, so the J call may be wrong. This receptor was identified in a woman in her 30s in good health. What was sequenced was blood. CDR3 sequence (DNA): TGTGCCAGCAGTTTGGGGCGGGGGCAGACCCAGTACTTC. Its protein product is CASSLGRGQTQYF.